This T cell receptor beta chain was observed in a study of T cell responses to AZD1222 COVID-19 vaccine. Looking at the study overall: Pooling was applied to second doses at about 4 or about 12 weeks.

CDR3 size: 19 residues. The V end was cut by 0 bases, the J end by 2 bases, with 23 bases between. The germline CDR1 and CDR2 sequences are LGHNT and FRNRAP. Points on this clone: The antigen is unknown.

Data came from immunoSEQ multiplex PCR; TCRdb stores just in-frame clones and leaves some out. The table records about 110,000 clones, more than 75% of them present only once. Notes on the study in general: Close to half of spike-specific TCRs reportedly recognize unmutated variant regions. The peak T cell response came first, and repertoires were sampled only after it. Donors were mostly white British, more females; clonal diversity possibly underestimated.

The sequences come from peripheral blood, collected on day 0 of AZD1222 vaccination. The J gene is TRBJ2-7, the V gene TRBV12-5, with a tentative D call TRBD2 (6 bases). The receptor was derived from an adult in good health. This chain's CDR3 is CASGLVLGPRNGGTYEQYF. The CDR3 coding sequence is TGTGCTAGTGGTTTGGTATTAGGACCAAGAAACGGAGGGACCTACGAGCAGTACTTC.